The 4 T cell receptor beta chains given below trace back to one sample, sequenced in a study of cytomegalovirus exposure and HLA in healthy donors. The study ran its PCR with 60 Vbeta and 13 Jbeta primers. Libraries were prepared by immunoSEQ multiplex PCR; TCRdb keeps only in-frame clonotypes and omits some of them. The sample has roughly 68,000 clones, about three quarters seen once. Sequencing was carried out using PBMCs. Receptor source: a woman in her thirties in good health and CMV-seropositive.

The genes are TRBV11-2 and TRBJ2-1, with D possibly matching TRBD2 (5 bases). CDR3 length: 14 residues. Germline assignment: CDR1 SGHAT and CDR2 FQNNGV. V lost 1 base to trimming and J lost 10 bases, with 14 bases between them. The DNA for the CDR3 is TGTGCCAGCAGCTTAGCTCGAGCGGACGGAGAGCAGTTCTTC. It specifies CASSLARADGEQFF.

This chain joins TRBV27 and TRBJ2-1; possibly TRBD2 for D (6 bases). Per germline, CDR1 MNHEY and CDR2 SMNVEV (reference sequence). Trimming shortened V by 6 bases and J by 0 bases, and 9 bases separated the two germline ends. The CDR3 runs to 14 residues. As DNA, the CDR3 is TGTGCCAGCAGACGGGGGAGCTCCTACAATGAGCAGTTCTTC. Its translation: CASRRGSSYNEQFF.

This clone was counted between two and nine times. The chain employs TRBV4-3 and TRBJ1-5; the match to TRBD1 covers 8 bases. Germline trimming cut 0 bases from V and 10 bases from J; bases unmatched to any gene: 8. The CDR3 has 15 residues. CDR1 and CDR2 (germline): LGHNA, YSLEER. The CDR3 DNA reads as TGCGCCAGCAGCCAAGATCTGGGACAGGCTGAACCCCAGCATTTT. Residues: CASSQDLGQAEPQHF.

This chain links TRBV28 with TRBJ2-5, with D unresolved. Germline V gives CDR1 MDHEN, CDR2 SYDVKM. This CDR3 is built from 14 residues. Trimming removed 6 bases from V and 4 bases from J, with 15 bases in between. This chain's CDR3 is CASRGYQLVETQYF. The CDR3 coding sequence is TGTGCCAGCAGGGGCTACCAGCTGGTAGAGACCCAGTACTTC.